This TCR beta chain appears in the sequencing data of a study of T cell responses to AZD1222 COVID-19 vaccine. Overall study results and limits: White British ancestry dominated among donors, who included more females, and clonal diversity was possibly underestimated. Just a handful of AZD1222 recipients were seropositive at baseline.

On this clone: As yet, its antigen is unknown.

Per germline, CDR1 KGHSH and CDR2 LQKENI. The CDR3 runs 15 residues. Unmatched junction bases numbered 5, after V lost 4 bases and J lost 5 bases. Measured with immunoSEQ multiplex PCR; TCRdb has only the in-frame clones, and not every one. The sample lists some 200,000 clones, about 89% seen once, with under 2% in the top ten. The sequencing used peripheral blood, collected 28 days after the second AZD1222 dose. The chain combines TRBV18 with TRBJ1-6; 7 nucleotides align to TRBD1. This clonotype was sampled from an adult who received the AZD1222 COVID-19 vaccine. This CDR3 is CASSLRTGDNSPLHF. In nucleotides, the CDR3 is TGTGCCAGCTCACTACGGACAGGTGATAATTCACCCCTCCACTTT. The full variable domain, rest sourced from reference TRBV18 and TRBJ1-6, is NAGVMQNPRHLVRRRGQEARLRCSPMKGHSHVYWYRQLPEEGLKFMVYLQKENIIDESGMPKERFSAEFPKEGPSILRIQQVVRGDSAAYFCASSLRTGDNSPLHFGNGTRLTVT.